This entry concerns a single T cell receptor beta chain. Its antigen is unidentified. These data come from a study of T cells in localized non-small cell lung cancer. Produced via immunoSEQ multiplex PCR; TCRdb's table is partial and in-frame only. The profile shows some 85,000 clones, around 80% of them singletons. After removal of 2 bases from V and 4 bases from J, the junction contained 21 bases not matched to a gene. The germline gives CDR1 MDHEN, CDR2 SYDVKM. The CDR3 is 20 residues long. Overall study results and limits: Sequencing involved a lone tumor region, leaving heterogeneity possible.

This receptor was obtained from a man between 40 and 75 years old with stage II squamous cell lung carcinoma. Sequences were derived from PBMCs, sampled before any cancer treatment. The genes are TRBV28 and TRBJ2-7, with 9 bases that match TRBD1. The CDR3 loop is CASSLMSTWRQGQGRYEQYF. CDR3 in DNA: TGTGCCAGCAGTTTAATGTCGACCTGGCGACAGGGACAGGGAAGGTACGAGCAGTACTTC.